The 24 T cell receptor beta chains given below trace back to one sample, sequenced in a study of PD-L1 blockade in urothelial cancer. Time point given: pretreatment peripheral blood. Clones were read by immunoSEQ multiplex PCR, and TCRdb kept only the in-frame ones, dropping some. In the table there are tens of thousands of clones, roughly 76% of which are singletons. This sample comprised PBMCs, obtained around atezolizumab (anti-PD-L1) treatment. Every receptor here comes from a man between 65 and 85 years old with urothelial cancer.

The chain uses TRBV7-2 and TRBJ2-3, with 7 bases fitting TRBD2. Germline V gene lookup returns CDR1 SGHTA and CDR2 FQGNSA. Germline trimming cut 8 bases from V and 3 bases from J; bases unmatched to any gene: 8. The CDR3 is 14 residues long. The CDR3 loop reads CASGRGLLTDTQYF. CDR3 nucleotide sequence: TGTGCCAGCGGGCGGGGGTTACTGACAGATACGCAGTATTTT. The full variable domain, completed using reference TRBV7-2 and TRBJ2-3, is GAGVSQSPSNKVTEKGKDVELRCDPISGHTALYWYRQSLGQGLEFLIYFQGNSAPDKSGLPSDRFSAERTGGSVSTLTIQRTQQEDSAVYLCASGRGLLTDTQYFGPGTRLTVL.

This chain links TRBV19 with TRBJ2-2, with D possibly being TRBD1 (5 bases). The V gene lost 3 bases and the J gene lost 4 bases, with 18 bases spanning the gap. CDR3 length: 17 residues. CDR1 and CDR2 from the germline V gene are LNHDA and SQIVND (reference sequence). The CDR3 nucleotides are TGTGCCAGTAGTATGGAAGGATTTGGGGCGAGCACCGGGGAGCTGTTTTTT. Protein sequence: CASSMEGFGASTGELFF.

V gene TRBV18 combines with J gene TRBJ2-3; 10 bases line up with TRBD1. This CDR3 contains 16 residues. Germline V gene data show CDR1 as KGHSH and CDR2 as LQKENI. V was clipped by 2 bases and J by 3 bases; unmatched bases: 5. The CDR3 loop reads CASSPGGQGSTDTQYF. In DNA, the CDR3 is TGTGCCAGCTCACCAGGGGGACAGGGGTCGACAGATACGCAGTATTTT.

This sequence joins TRBV5-1 and TRBJ2-1, with 7 bases fitting TRBD1. Germline V gene sequence: CDR1 SGHRS, CDR2 YFSETQ. The CDR3 is made up of 15 amino acids. The J segment lost 7 bases and the V segment lost 1 base, leaving 8 bases of the junction unmatched. The CDR3 reads CASSLTLQGWNEQFF. For the CDR3, the DNA is TGCGCCAGCAGCTTGACCCTACAGGGGTGGAATGAGCAGTTCTTC.

This chain links TRBV28 with TRBJ1-1; unclear D gene. CDR1 and CDR2 (germline): MDHEN, SYDVKM. V lost 11 bases, J lost 1 base, and 8 bases lay in between. This CDR3 spans 11 amino acids. The CDR3 reads CASNTNTEAFF. The DNA for the CDR3 is TGTGCCTCGAACACGAACACTGAAGCTTTCTTT. Supplemented by reference TRBV28 and TRBJ1-1, the full variable domain reads DVKVTQSSRYLVKRTGEKVFLECVQDMDHENMFWYRQDPGLGLRLIYFSYDVKMKEKGDIPEGYSVSREKKERFSLILESASTNQTSMYLCASNTNTEAFFGQGTRLTVV.

This chain joins TRBV9 and TRBJ1-6; 7 bases are shared with TRBD1. Germline V gene sequence: CDR1 SGDLS, CDR2 YYNGEE. The CDR3 spans 14 residues. With V trimmed by 3 bases and J by 8 bases, 5 bases remained unmatched. CDR3 residues: CASSEQGYDSPLHF. The CDR3 nucleotides read TGTGCCAGCAGCGAACAGGGGTACGATTCACCCCTCCACTTT.

The chain links TRBV5-4 to TRBJ2-3; D is perhaps TRBD1 (6 bases). The CDR3 covers 14 residues. Trimming cost V 5 bases and J 1 base, with 11 bases left between them. Germline V CDR1 and CDR2: SGHNT, YYREEE (reference sequence). CDR3 in amino acids: CASRTDSGTDTQYF. The CDR3 DNA is TGTGCCAGCAGGACGGACAGCGGCACAGATACGCAGTATTTT.

The genes are TRBV5-1 and TRBJ1-4, with D possibly matching TRBD1 (6 bases). CDR3 length: 14 residues. Germline CDR1 SGHRS, CDR2 YFSETQ. Trimming took 2 bases from V and 2 from J, leaving 7 bases between them. CDR3 DNA sequence: TGCGCCAGCAGCTTAACAGGGACTAATGAAAAACTGTTTTTT. This gives the protein CASSLTGTNEKLFF.

This chain links TRBV2 with TRBJ2-5; 7 bases agree with TRBD2. Trimming cost V 7 bases and J 1 base; bases outside gene matches: 3. The CDR3 totals 13 residues. Looked up from germline, CDR1 is SNHLY and CDR2 is FYNNEI. The DNA of the CDR3 is TGTGCCAGCATTGGCGGGAGCCAAGAGACCCAGTACTTC. It is translated as CASIGGSQETQYF.

CDR3 residues: CSVPTSGGTDTQYF. CDR3 sequence (DNA): TGCAGCGTTCCTACTAGCGGGGGCACAGATACGCAGTATTTT. The gene calls are TRBV29-1 and TRBJ2-3, with 10 bases aligning to TRBD2. The CDR3 has 14 amino acids. J lost 1 base, V lost 5 bases, and 3 bases had no gene match. Germline V CDR1 and CDR2: SQVTM, ANQGSEA.

The chain employs TRBV7-9 and TRBJ2-6, with TRBD1 identical over 10 bases. Trimming cost V 1 base and J 2 bases; bases outside gene matches: 2. This CDR3 is 17 amino acids long. Germline values: CDR1 SEHNR, CDR2 FQNEAQ (reference sequence). Here the CDR3 DNA reads TGTGCCAGCAGCTTAGGTGGACAGGGGGCTGGGGCCAACGTCCTGACTTTC. It yields the protein CASSLGGQGAGANVLTF.

The chain employs TRBV11-3 and TRBJ2-2; no clear D. Trimming pared 5 bases from V and 4 bases from J, leaving 14 bases between. Germline V gene lookup returns CDR1 SGHNT and CDR2 YENEEA. There are 15 residues in the CDR3. The CDR3 reads CASSQRMGSTGELFF. For the CDR3, the DNA is TGTGCCAGCAGCCAGAGGATGGGTTCCACCGGGGAGCTGTTTTTT.

The genes are TRBV6-5 and TRBJ1-1; 7 nucleotides line up with TRBD1. The CDR3 has 13 residues. J was trimmed by 4 bases and V by 6 bases; bases with no gene match: 5. CDR1 and CDR2 from the germline V gene are MNHEY and SVGAGI. CDR3 bases: TGTGCCAGCAGACCGGACAGGACCACTGAAGCTTTCTTT. The encoded protein is CASRPDRTTEAFF.

The V and J genes are TRBV30 and TRBJ2-3; D call uncertain. The germline CDR1 and CDR2 sequences are GTSNPN and SVGIG (reference sequence). CDR3 length: 12 amino acids. V lost 2 bases, J lost 4 bases, and 7 bases lay in between. CDR3 sequence reads: CAWSTAPDTQYF. Written as DNA, the CDR3 is TGTGCCTGGAGTACTGCGCCAGATACGCAGTATTTT. The full variable domain, its missing parts supplied by reference TRBV30 and TRBJ2-3, is SQTIHQWPATLVQPVGSPLSLECTVEGTSNPNLYWYRQAAGRGLQLLFYSVGIGQISSEVPQNLSASRPQDRQFILSSKKLLLSDSGFYLCAWSTAPDTQYFGPGTRLTVL.

The V and J genes are TRBV11-2 and TRBJ2-7, with a tentative D call TRBD2 (7 bases). Looked up from germline, CDR1 is SGHAT and CDR2 is FQNNGV. This CDR3 comprises 14 residues. Trimming pared 0 bases from V and 6 bases from J, leaving 12 bases between. CDR3 sequence reads: CASSLDRGAGEQYF. The CDR3 DNA is TGTGCCAGCAGCTTAGATCGGGGGGCTGGCGAGCAGTACTTC.

This rearrangement joins TRBV5-4 to TRBJ2-1; 7 bases match TRBD2. The ends lost 4 bases at V and 7 bases at J; junction bases unmatched: 14. This CDR3 comprises 16 residues. CDR1 is SGHNT and CDR2 is YYREEE in the germline V gene (reference sequence). CDR3 coding DNA: TGTGCCAGCAGCACCGTTATTCAGCGGGAAGGAAATGAGCAGTTCTTC. Translated: CASSTVIQREGNEQFF.

This chain joins TRBV18 and TRBJ1-3; D gene unclear. Trimming took off 3 bases at V and 0 bases at J, with 12 bases between the two ends. Per the germline V gene, CDR1 is KGHSH and CDR2 is LQKENI. CDR3 length equals 16 residues. The CDR3 protein is CASSPSGMLSGNTIYF. In DNA, the CDR3 is TGTGCCAGCTCACCCTCGGGGATGCTCTCTGGAAACACCATATATTTT.

The rearrangement joins TRBV9 to TRBJ1-4; the match to TRBD1 covers 7 bases. The V and J ends lost 0 bases and 5 bases, in that order; junction bases with no gene match: 1. The CDR3 sequence is 14 residues long. Germline V gene data show CDR1 as SGDLS and CDR2 as YYNGEE. The CDR3 DNA sequence: TGTGCCAGCAGCGTAGACAGGGGAAATGAAAAACTGTTTTTT. Translated: CASSVDRGNEKLFF.

The CDR3 DNA reads as TGCGCCAGCAGCTTGGCCTCGCGGCGTATCACCGGGGAGCTGTTTTTT. It specifies CASSLASRRITGELFF. The J gene is TRBJ2-2, the V gene TRBV5-1, with D unclear. The CDR3 has 16 amino acids. Germline V gives CDR1 SGHRS, CDR2 YFSETQ. The germline V and J ends were trimmed by 0 bases and 4 bases, with 13 bases remaining between them.

The table lists this clone with a count of one. This chain connects TRBV19 to TRBJ1-2, with a weak D call TRBD1 (5 bases). V lost 1 base and J lost 9, with 15 bases in between. CDR3 size: 14 residues. CDR1 and CDR2 from the germline V gene are LNHDA and SQIVND (reference sequence). The CDR3 here is CASSIGRDSERYTF. CDR3 in DNA: TGTGCCAGTAGTATAGGTCGGGACTCCGAACGCTACACCTTC.

The chain carries TRBV11-3 and TRBJ2-3, with TRBD2 identical over 12 bases. The V and J ends lost 5 bases and 1 base, in that order; junction bases with no gene match: 4. CDR1 and CDR2 from the germline V gene are SGHNT and YENEEA. CDR3 size: 16 residues. The CDR3 coding sequence is TGTGCCAGCAGCCCCAGACTAGCGGGAGGCACAGATACGCAGTATTTT. Translating gives CASSPRLAGGTDTQYF.

The rearrangement links TRBV7-9 to TRBJ2-1, with 9 bases fitting TRBD2. CDR1 is SEHNR and CDR2 is FQNEAQ in the germline V gene (reference sequence). J gave up 9 bases and V 5 bases, and 11 bases lay outside the gene matches. The CDR3 spans 15 residues. The CDR3 DNA reads TGTGCCAGCAGCCCAGTCCAGCGGGAGGTGAGTGAGCAGTTCTTC. Translated: CASSPVQREVSEQFF.

The rearrangement links TRBV6-6 to TRBJ2-2; D remains ambiguous. Germline loops: CDR1 MNHNY, CDR2 SVGAGI (reference sequence). This CDR3 has 12 residues. The V gene lost 6 bases and the J gene lost 6 bases, with 8 bases spanning the gap. The CDR3 spells CASSPSAGELFF. The CDR3 DNA is TGTGCCAGCAGCCCGAGCGCCGGGGAGCTGTTTTTT.

The chain combines TRBV29-1 with TRBJ2-3; tentative D call: TRBD2 (5 bases). Trimming removed 4 bases at V and 5 bases at J, with 16 bases between. This CDR3 has 14 residues. Germline V lookup: CDR1 SQVTM, CDR2 ANQGSEA. The CDR3 DNA reads TGCAGCGTTGCAACAGCGGAGGAAGGAGATACGCAGTATTTT. Its protein product is CSVATAEEGDTQYF.